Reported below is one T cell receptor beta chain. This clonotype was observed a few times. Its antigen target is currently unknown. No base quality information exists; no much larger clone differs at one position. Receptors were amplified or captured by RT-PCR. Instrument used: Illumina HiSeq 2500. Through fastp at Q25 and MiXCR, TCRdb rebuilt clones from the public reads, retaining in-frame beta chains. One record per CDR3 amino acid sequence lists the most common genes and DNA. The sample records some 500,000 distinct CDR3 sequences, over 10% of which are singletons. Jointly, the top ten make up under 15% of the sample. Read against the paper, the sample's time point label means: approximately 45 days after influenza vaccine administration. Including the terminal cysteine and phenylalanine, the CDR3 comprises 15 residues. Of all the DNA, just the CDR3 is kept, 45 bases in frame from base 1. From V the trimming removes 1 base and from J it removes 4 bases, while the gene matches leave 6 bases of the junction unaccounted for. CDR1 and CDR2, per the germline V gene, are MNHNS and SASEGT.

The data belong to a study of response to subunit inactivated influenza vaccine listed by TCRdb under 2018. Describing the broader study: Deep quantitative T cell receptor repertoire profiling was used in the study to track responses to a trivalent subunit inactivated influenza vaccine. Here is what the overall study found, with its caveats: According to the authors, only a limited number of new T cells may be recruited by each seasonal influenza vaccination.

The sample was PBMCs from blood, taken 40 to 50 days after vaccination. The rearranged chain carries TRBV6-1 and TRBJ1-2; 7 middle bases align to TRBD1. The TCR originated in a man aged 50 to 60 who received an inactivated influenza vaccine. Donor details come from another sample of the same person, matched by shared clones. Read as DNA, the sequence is TGTGCCAGCAGTGAAGGGCAGGGACAGTTCTATGGCTACACCTTC. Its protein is CASSEGQGQFYGYTF.